The present T cell receptor beta chain was sequenced within a study of radiotherapy plus CTLA-4 blockade in lung cancer. Study-level points and caveats: Early blood T cell clone dynamics reportedly forecast response best, with interferon-beta. Expansion in blood of tumor-derived TCR clones was seen after radiotherapy plus ipilimumab.

The method was immunoSEQ multiplex PCR; TCRdb's version includes in-frame clones alone and lacks a portion of them. The repertoire holds roughly 76,000 clones, with roughly 69% as singletons. On this clone itself: Its target is not known.

The TCR originated in a human donor with non-small cell lung cancer whose response to radiotherapy plus ipilimumab could not be evaluated. The input for sequencing was peripheral blood, taken from a patient treated with radiotherapy plus ipilimumab.

The CDR3 protein is CASSEALRRGSGNTIYF. The CDR3 DNA sequence: TGTGCCAGCAGTGAAGCGCTTCGGCGGGGCTCTGGAAACACCATATATTTT. The rearrangement uses TRBV6-1 and TRBJ1-3; no clear D gene. The V end lost 0 bases, the J end lost 0 bases, and 12 bases lay between the germline ends. Germline V CDR1 and CDR2: MNHNS, SASEGT. This CDR3 is built from 17 residues.